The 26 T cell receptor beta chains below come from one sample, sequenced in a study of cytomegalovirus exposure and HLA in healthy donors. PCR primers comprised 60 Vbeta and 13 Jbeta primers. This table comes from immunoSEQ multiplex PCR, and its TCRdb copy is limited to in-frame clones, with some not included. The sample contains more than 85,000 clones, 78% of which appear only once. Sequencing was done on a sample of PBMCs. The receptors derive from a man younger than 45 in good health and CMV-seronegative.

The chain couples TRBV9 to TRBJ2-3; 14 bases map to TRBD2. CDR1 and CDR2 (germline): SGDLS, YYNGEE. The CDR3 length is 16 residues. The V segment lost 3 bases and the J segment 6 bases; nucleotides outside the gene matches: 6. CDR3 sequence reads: CASSARLAGGPDTQYF. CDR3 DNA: TGTGCCAGCAGCGCGCGACTAGCGGGGGGGCCCGATACGCAGTATTTT.

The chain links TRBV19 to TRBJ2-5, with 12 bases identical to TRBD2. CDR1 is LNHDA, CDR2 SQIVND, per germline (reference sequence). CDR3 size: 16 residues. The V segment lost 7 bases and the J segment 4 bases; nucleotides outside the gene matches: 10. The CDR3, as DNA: TGTGCCAGTACGGCTAGCGGGGGGGGTGTGGGAGAGACCCAGTACTTC. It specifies CASTASGGGVGETQYF.

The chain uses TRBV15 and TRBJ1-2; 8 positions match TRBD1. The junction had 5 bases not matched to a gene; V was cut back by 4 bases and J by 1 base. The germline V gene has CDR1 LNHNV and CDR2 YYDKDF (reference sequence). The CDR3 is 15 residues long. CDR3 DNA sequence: TGTGCCACCAGCAACGGGACAGGCCGTAACTATGGCTACACCTTC. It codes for CATSNGTGRNYGYTF.

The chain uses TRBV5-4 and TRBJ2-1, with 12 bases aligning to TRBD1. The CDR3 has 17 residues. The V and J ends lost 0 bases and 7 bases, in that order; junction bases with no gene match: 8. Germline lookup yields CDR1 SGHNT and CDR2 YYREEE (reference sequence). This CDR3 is CASSLDPGQGAGNEQFF. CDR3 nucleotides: TGTGCCAGCAGCTTGGATCCGGGACAGGGGGCGGGTAATGAGCAGTTCTTC.

The CDR3 DNA reads TGTGCCAGCAGCCCCTGGACAGGGGATGGTGGTGAGCAGTTCTTC. Protein sequence: CASSPWTGDGGEQFF. This chain connects TRBV14 to TRBJ2-1; 9 nucleotides align to TRBD1. The V segment lost 4 bases and the J segment 9 bases; nucleotides outside the gene matches: 10. Germline CDR1 and CDR2: SGHDN and FVKESK. This CDR3 comprises 15 residues.

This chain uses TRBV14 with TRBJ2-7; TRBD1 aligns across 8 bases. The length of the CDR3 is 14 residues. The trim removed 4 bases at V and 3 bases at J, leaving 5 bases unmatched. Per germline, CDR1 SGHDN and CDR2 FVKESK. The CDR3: CASSLSGGGYEQYF. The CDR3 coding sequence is TGTGCCAGCAGCCTTTCAGGGGGCGGCTACGAGCAGTACTTC.

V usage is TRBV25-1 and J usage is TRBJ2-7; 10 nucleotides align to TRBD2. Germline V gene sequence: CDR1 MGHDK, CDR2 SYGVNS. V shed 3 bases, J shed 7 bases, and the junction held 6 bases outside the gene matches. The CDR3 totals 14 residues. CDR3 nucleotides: TGTGCCAGCAGTGATGTACCGGGACTAGCGGAGCAGTACTTC. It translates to CASSDVPGLAEQYF.

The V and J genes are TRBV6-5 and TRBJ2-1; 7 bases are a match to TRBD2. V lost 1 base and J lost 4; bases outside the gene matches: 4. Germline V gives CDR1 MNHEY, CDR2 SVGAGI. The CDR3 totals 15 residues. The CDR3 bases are TGTGCCAGCAGTTACTTTCCGGGGGGTTACAATGAGCAGTTCTTC. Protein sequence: CASSYFPGGYNEQFF.

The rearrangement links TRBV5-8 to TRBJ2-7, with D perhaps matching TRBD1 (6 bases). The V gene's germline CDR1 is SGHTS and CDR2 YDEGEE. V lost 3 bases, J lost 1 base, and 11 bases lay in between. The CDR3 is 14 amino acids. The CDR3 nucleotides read TGTGCCAGCAGCTCGTTACAGGGATCCTACGAGCAGTACTTC. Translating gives CASSSLQGSYEQYF.

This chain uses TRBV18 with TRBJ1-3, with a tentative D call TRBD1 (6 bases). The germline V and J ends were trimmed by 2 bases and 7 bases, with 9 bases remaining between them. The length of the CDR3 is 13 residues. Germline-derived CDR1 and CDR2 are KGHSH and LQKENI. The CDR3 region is CASSPNRENTIYF. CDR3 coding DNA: TGTGCCAGCTCACCAAACAGGGAGAACACCATATATTTT. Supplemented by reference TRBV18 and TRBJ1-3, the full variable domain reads NAGVMQNPRHLVRRRGQEARLRCSPMKGHSHVYWYRQLPEEGLKFMVYLQKENIIDESGMPKERFSAEFPKEGPSILRIQQVVRGDSAAYFCASSPNRENTIYFGEGSWLTVV.

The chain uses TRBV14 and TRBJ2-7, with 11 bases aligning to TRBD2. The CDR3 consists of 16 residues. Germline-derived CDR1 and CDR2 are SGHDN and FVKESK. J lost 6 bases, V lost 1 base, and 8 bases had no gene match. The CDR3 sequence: CASSQVETSGRGEQYF. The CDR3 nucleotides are TGTGCCAGCAGCCAAGTAGAAACTAGCGGGAGAGGCGAGCAGTACTTC.

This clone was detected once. The CDR3 sequence is CASSRGLAGTLNEQFF. The CDR3 region has the DNA TGTGCCAGCAGCCGCGGACTAGCGGGGACTTTGAATGAGCAGTTCTTC. The gene calls are TRBV6-6 and TRBJ2-1; 12 nucleotides agree with TRBD2. CDR3 length: 16 amino acids. Trimming cost V 6 bases and J 7 bases; bases outside gene matches: 10. Germline V CDR1 and CDR2: MNHNY, SVGAGI (reference sequence).

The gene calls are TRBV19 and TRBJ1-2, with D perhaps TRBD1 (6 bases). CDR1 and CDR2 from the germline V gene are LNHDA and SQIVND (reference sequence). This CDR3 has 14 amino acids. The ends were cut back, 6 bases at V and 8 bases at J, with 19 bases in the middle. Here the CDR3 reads CASRPQGISSGYTF. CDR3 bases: TGTGCCAGTAGACCACAGGGTATATCTTCAGGCTACACCTTC.

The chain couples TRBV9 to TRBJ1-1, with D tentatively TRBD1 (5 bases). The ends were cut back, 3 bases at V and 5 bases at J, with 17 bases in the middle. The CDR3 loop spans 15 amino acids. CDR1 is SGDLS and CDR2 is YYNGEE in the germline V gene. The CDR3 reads CASSEAGDSGTEAFF. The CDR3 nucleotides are TGTGCCAGCAGCGAAGCCGGTGACAGCGGGACTGAAGCTTTCTTT.

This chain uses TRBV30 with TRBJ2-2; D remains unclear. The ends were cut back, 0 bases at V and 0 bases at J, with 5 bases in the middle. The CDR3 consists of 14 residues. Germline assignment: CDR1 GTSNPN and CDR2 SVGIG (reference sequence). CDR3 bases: TGTGCCTGGAGTGTACTTACGAACACCGGGGAGCTGTTTTTT. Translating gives CAWSVLTNTGELFF.

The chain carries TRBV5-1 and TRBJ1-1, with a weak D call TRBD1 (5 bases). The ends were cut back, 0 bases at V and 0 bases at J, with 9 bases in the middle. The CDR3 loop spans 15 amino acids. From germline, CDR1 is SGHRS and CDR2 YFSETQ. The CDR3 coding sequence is TGCGCCAGCAGCTTGGTGGGGCCTGTGAACACTGAAGCTTTCTTT. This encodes CASSLVGPVNTEAFF.

The CDR3 coding sequence is TGCGCCAGCAGCCAAGAATTGGGTCAGGGGGGACACGAGCAGTACTTC. Translating it yields CASSQELGQGGHEQYF. This rearrangement joins TRBV4-1 to TRBJ2-7, with D perhaps TRBD1 (7 bases). Per the germline V gene, CDR1 is MGHRA and CDR2 is YSYEKL. Trimming left V 0 bases short and J 5 bases short, with 17 bases between. The CDR3 runs to 16 residues.

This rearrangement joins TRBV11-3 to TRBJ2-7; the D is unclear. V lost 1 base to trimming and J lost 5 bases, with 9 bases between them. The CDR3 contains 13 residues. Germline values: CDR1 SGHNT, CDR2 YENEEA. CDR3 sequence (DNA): TGTGCCAGCAGCTTAGGGCCTTCCCACGAGCAGTACTTC. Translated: CASSLGPSHEQYF.

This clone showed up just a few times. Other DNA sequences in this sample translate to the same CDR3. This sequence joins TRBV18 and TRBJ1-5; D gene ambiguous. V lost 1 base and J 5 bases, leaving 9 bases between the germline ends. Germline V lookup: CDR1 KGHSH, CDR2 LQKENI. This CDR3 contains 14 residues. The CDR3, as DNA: TGTGCCAGCTCACCACAGCGGGATCATCAGCCCCAGCATTTT. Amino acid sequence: CASSPQRDHQPQHF.

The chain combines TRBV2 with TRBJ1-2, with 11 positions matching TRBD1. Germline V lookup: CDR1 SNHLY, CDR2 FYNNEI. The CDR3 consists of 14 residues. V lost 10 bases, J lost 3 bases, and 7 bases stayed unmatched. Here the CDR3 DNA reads TGTGCCACCGCGGACAGGGGGCATCACTATGGCTACACCTTC. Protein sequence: CATADRGHHYGYTF.

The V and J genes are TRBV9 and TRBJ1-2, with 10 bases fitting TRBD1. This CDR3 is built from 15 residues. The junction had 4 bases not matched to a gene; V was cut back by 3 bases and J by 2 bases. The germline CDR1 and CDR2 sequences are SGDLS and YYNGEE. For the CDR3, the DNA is TGTGCCAGCAGCGAATCGGGACAGGGGAACTATGGCTACACCTTC. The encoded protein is CASSESGQGNYGYTF. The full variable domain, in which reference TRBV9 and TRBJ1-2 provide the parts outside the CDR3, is DSGVTQTPKHLITATGQRVTLRCSPRSGDLSVYWYQQSLDQGLQFLIQYYNGEERAKGNILERFSAQQFPDLHSELNLSSLELGDSALYFCASSESGQGNYGYTFGSGTRLTVV.

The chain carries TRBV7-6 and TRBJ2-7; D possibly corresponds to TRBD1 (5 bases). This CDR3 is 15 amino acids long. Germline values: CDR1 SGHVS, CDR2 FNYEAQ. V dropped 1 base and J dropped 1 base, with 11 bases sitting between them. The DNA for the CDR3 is TGTGCCAGCAGCTTAGGGAACAGGCGATCCTACGAGCAGTACTTC. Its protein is CASSLGNRRSYEQYF.

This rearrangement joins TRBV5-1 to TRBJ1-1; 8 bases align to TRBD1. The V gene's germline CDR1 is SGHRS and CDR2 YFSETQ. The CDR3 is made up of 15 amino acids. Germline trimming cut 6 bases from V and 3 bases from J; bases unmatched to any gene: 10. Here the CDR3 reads CASTRYATGDTEAFF. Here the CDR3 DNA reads TGCGCCAGCACTAGATATGCGACAGGGGACACTGAAGCTTTCTTT.

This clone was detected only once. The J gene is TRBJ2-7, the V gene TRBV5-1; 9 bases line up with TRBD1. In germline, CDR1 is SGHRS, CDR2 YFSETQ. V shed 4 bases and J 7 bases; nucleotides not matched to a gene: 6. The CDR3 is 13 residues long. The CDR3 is CASSQGTGSEQYF. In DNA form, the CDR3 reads TGCGCCAGCAGCCAAGGGACAGGGAGTGAGCAGTACTTC.

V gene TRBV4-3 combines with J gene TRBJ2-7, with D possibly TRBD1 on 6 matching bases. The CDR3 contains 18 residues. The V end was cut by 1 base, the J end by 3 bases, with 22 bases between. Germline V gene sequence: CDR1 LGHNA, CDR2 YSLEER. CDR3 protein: CASSQVGFLGARVYEQYF. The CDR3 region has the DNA TGCGCCAGCAGCCAAGTGGGGTTTCTGGGGGCTAGAGTCTACGAGCAGTACTTC.

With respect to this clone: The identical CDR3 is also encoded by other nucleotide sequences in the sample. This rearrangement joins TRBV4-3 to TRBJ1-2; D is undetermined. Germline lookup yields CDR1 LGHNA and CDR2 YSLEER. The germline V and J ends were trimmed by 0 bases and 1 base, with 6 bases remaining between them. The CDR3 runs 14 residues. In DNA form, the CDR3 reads TGCGCCAGCAGCCAAGATGCGCTTAACTATGGCTACACCTTC. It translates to CASSQDALNYGYTF.